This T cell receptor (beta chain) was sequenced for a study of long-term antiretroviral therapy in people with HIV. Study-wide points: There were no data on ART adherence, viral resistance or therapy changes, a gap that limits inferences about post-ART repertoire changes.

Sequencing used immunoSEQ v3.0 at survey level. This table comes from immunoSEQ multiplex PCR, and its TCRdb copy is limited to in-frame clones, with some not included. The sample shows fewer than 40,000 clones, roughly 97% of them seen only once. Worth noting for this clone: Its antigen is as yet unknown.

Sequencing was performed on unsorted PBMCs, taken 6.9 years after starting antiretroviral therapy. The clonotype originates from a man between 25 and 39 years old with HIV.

DNA of the CDR3: TGTGCCAGCAGTTACTCGTTGGGGCTCGATGGCTACACCTTC. The encoded protein is CASSYSLGLDGYTF. The chain has TRBV6-5 and TRBJ1-2; perhaps TRBD1 as D (5 bases). This CDR3 is built from 14 residues. Germline-derived CDR1 and CDR2 are MNHEY and SVGAGI. V lost 0 bases, J lost 6 bases, and 11 bases lay in between.